The clone carrying this T cell receptor (beta chain) was observed a handful of times. Antigen: not known. The V gene's germline CDR1 is LGHNA and CDR2 YSLEER. The CDR3 length is 15 residues. The J segment lost 4 bases and the V segment lost 1 base, leaving 3 bases of the junction unmatched. This entry is derived from a study of cytomegalovirus exposure and HLA in healthy donors. Primers: 60 Vbeta forward and 13 Jbeta reverse. Clones were sequenced by immunoSEQ multiplex PCR, and TCRdb holds only the in-frame ones, with some missing. The sample has about 90,000 clones; 67% are singletons. Study results and limitations: Later on, an analysis showed TCR association rates differing by HLA locus, with DRB1 the most and HLA-C the fewest. A few CMV-associated chains were confirmed in vitro to be specific for CMV antigens. Fewer than 20,000 TCR beta sequences were associated with HLA alleles at 0.05 false discovery rate in a later analysis. The investigators catalogued 150 to 200 TCR beta chains as cytomegalovirus-associated.

The chain is built from TRBV4-3 and TRBJ1-5, with 8 bases that match TRBD1. This TCR was sampled from a man younger than 45 in good health and CMV-seronegative. Sequencing was carried out using PBMCs. The CDR3 DNA sequence: TGCGCCAGCAGCCAAGGATGGACAGGGAATCAGCCCCAGCATTTT. This encodes CASSQGWTGNQPQHF.